These 8 T cell receptor beta chains were all obtained from the same sample, sequenced in a study of early T cells in non-severe SARS-CoV-2 infection. TCRdb itself ran the 5' RACE reads through MiXCR, one entry per CDR3 protein. The data contain around 86,000 distinct CDR3 sequences, about 14% of them seen just once; the ten biggest clones take up around 0.5%. Specimen: whole blood. Every receptor here comes from an adult who was a healthcare worker with PCR-confirmed SARS-CoV-2 infection or an uninfected control (not recorded which).

The V call is TRBV7-2, the J call TRBJ2-3; no clear D. Trimming shortened V by 5 bases and J by 2 bases, and 11 bases separated the two germline ends. The CDR3 is 14 amino acids. Germline CDR1 and CDR2: SGHTA and FQGNSA. The CDR3 DNA reads as TGTGCCAGCAGCCCCGAGCAACCCACAGATACGCAGTATTTT. Translated: CASSPEQPTDTQYF.

The chain is built from TRBV5-6 and TRBJ2-7; tentatively, D is TRBD1 (5 bases). The V end was cut by 4 bases, the J end by 6 bases, with 11 bases between. The CDR3 contains 12 residues. Germline lookup yields CDR1 SGHDT and CDR2 YYEEEE. Here the CDR3 reads CASSRGPSEQYV. The CDR3 nucleotides read TGTGCCAGCAGCAGGGGCCCCTCCGAGCAGTACGTC.

The rearrangement links TRBV11-2 to TRBJ2-1; 8 positions match TRBD2. V was pared by 2 bases and J by 4 bases, with 4 bases of the junction left unmatched. Germline values: CDR1 SGHAT, CDR2 FQNNGV. The CDR3 extends over 15 amino acids. CDR3 sequence (DNA): TGTGCCAGCAGCTTATATACTAGCGGATACAATGAGCAGTTCTTC. Translated: CASSLYTSGYNEQFF.

This clonotype was found many times. The rearrangement links TRBV5-5 to TRBJ2-1; no definite D call. This CDR3 comprises 11 residues. Trimming removed 3 bases at V and 5 bases at J, with 3 bases between. CDR1 and CDR2 (germline): SGHKS, YYEKEE (reference sequence). CDR3 sequence: CASSYHNEQFF. The CDR3 coding sequence is TGTGCCAGCAGCTACCACAATGAGCAGTTCTTC. The full variable domain, rest sourced from reference TRBV5-5 and TRBJ2-1, is DAGVTQSPTHLIKTRGQQVTLRCSPISGHKSVSWYQQVLGQGPQFIFQYYEKEERGRGNFPDRFSARQFPNYSSELNVNALLLGDSALYLCASSYHNEQFFGPGTRLTVL.

A few counts support this clonotype. The gene calls are TRBV11-1 and TRBJ2-7; perhaps D is TRBD1 or TRBD2 (5 bases each). Germline values: CDR1 SGHAT, CDR2 FQDESV (reference sequence). V was trimmed by 3 bases and J by 0 bases, leaving 9 bases between them. The CDR3 spans 14 residues. The CDR3 region has the DNA TGTGCCAGCAGCTTGGCAGGGAGCTCCTACGAGCAGTACGTC. Encoded protein: CASSLAGSSYEQYV.

This chain uses TRBV30 with TRBJ2-2; D is unresolved. The germline V gene encodes CDR1 GTSNPN and CDR2 SVGIG (reference sequence). The CDR3 is 13 amino acids. Trimming took 1 base from V and 1 from J, leaving 4 bases between them. The CDR3 loop reads CAWSDVNTGELFF. In DNA, the CDR3 is TGTGCCTGGAGTGATGTGAACACCGGGGAGCTGTTTTTT.

This clonotype was recorded a few times. CDR3 nucleotides: TGTGCCAGCAGCCCAGGGGGTTCGAACACCGGGGAGCTGTTTTTT. Its translation: CASSPGGSNTGELFF. The gene calls are TRBV7-2 and TRBJ2-2; 7 bases line up with TRBD1. The germline gives CDR1 SGHTA, CDR2 FQGNSA. CDR3 size: 15 residues. V was clipped by 5 bases and J by 0 bases; unmatched bases: 3.

This clonotype was picked up many times. This chain joins TRBV5-1 and TRBJ2-1; D is undetermined. The length of the CDR3 is 12 residues. V was shortened by 2 bases and J by 5 bases, with 5 bases between the two germline ends. CDR1 SGHRS and CDR2 YFSETQ come from the germline V gene. The CDR3 spells CASSFGNNEQFF. DNA for the CDR3: TGCGCCAGCAGCTTTGGAAACAATGAGCAGTTCTTC.